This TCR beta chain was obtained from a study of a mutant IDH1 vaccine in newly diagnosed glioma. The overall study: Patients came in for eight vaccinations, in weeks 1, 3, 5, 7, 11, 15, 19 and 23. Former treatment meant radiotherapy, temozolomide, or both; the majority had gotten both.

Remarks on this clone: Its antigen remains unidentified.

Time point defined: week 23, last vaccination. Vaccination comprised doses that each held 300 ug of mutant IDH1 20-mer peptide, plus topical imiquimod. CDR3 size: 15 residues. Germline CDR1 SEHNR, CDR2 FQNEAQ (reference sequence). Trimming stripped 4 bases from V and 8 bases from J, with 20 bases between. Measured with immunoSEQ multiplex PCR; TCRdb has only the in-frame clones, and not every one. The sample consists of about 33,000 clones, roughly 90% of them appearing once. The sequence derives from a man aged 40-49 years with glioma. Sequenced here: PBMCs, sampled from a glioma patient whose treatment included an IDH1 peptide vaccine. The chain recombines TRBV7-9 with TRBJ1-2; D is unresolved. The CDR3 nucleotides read TGTGCCAGCAGCTCCCCCTCAGACCGCCGGTGGGGCTACACCTTC. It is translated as CASSSPSDRRWGYTF.